Listed below are T cell receptor beta chains from one sample, sequenced in a study of PD-1 blockade in classical Hodgkin lymphoma. The data were produced by immunoSEQ multiplex PCR, yet TCRdb's version contains in-frame clones alone and is incomplete. The sample consists of about 27,000 clones, around 85% of them appearing once. The source was CD4+ T cells from blood, collected before the fourth cycle of nivolumab. These receptor sequences come from a human donor with classical Hodgkin lymphoma. CDR3s include the opening cysteine and the closing phenylalanine or tryptophan. A D gene is named only where the DNA matches it firmly. The size of a clone is reported for some rows only, either as once, few or many, or as a class for expanded clones.

TRBV6-6,TRBJ2-1,-,-,TGTGCCAGCAGTTACTCGGTCCGGAGACAGATACATGAGCAGTTCTTC,CASSYSVRRQIHEQFF
TRBV19,TRBJ2-7,-,-,TGTGCCAGTAGTAGAAAGGACAGTACCTACGAGCAGTACTTC,CASSRKDSTYEQYF
TRBV19,TRBJ2-1,TRBD1,-,TGTGCCAGTATGAAGAGGGTACAGGGGTGGAGCAATGAGCAGTTCTTC,CASMKRVQGWSNEQFF
TRBV5-1,TRBJ2-7,TRBD2,-,TGCGCCAGCAGCGCCGGACTAGCGGGAGGATTTGAGTACTTC,CASSAGLAGGFEYF
TRBV11-1,TRBJ2-2,TRBD2,few,TGTGCCAGCAGCCTAGGGAGACTAGCGGGAGGGCCTCGGACCGGGGAGCTGTTTTTT,CASSLGRLAGGPRTGELFF
TRBV5-1,TRBJ1-1,-,-,TGCGCCAGCAAGGAGGCCATTTACACTGAAGCTTTCTTT,CASKEAIYTEAFF
TRBV7-9,TRBJ1-2,-,-,TGTGCCAGCAGCCCCGACTCTAACTATGGCTACACCTTC,CASSPDSNYGYTF
TRBV2,TRBJ2-3,TRBD2,-,TGTGCCAGCAGTGATCTTTGGGCTAGCGGCAGCACAGATACGCAGTATTTT,CASSDLWASGSTDTQYF
TRBV27,TRBJ1-5,-,few,TGTGCCGCCCGGGGACAGCCCCAGCATTTT,CAARGQPQHF
TRBV28,TRBJ1-4,-,-,TGTGCCAGCGGCTTGGCGGCAGGGTCGGGGGAAAAACTGTTTTTT,CASGLAAGSGEKLFF
TRBV6-5,TRBJ2-1,TRBD2,-,TGTGCCAGCATTCCTAGCGGGAGGGGAAATGAGCAGTTCTTC,CASIPSGRGNEQFF
TRBV28,TRBJ1-2,-,-,TGTGCCAGCAGTTTAAAAGGGGGAAAGATCGATGGCTACACCTTC,CASSLKGGKIDGYTF
TRBV2,TRBJ2-7,TRBD2,few,TGTGCCAGCAGGAGCGGGACTAGCGGGATCCCCGAGCAGTACTTC,CASRSGTSGIPEQYF
TRBV28,TRBJ1-5,TRBD1,-,TGTGCCAGCAGCCCCGGGACAGGGGTGCATCAGCCCCAGCATTTT,CASSPGTGVHQPQHF
TRBV6-1,TRBJ1-1,TRBD1,few,TGTGCCAGCAGCGTGACAGGGCTGGGCACTGAAGCTTTCTTT,CASSVTGLGTEAFF
TRBV18,TRBJ2-4,TRBD1,-,TGTGCCAGCTCCCGCACTACAACACAGGGGGCGGGGAATTTTCAGTACTTC,CASSRTTTQGAGNFQYF
TRBV7-9,TRBJ1-4,-,-,TGTGCCAGCAGCTTATCGGGGATGAGGGAAGAAAAACTGTTTTTT,CASSLSGMREEKLFF
TRBV6-5,TRBJ1-1,TRBD1,-,TGTGCCAGCAGTCCGCGACAGGGTCGGACTGAAGCTTTCTTT,CASSPRQGRTEAFF
TRBV15,TRBJ1-2,-,-,TGTGCCACCAGCAGAGATATTTTCTCTGACTTCCTACACGGCTATGGCTACACCTTC,CATSRDIFSDFLHGYGYTF
TRBV30,TRBJ1-2,TRBD1,-,TGTGCCTGGAGTGTACCAGGGGGAACAGTTGGTGGCTACACCTTC,CAWSVPGGTVGGYTF
TRBV2,TRBJ2-7,TRBD1,few,TGTGCCAGCAGCCGGGACAGATACGAGCAGTACTTC,CASSRDRYEQYF
TRBV6-6,TRBJ1-2,-,few,TGTGCCAGCAGTTACGCAGGCCCTTCGGGCTACACCTTC,CASSYAGPSGYTF
TRBV7-2,TRBJ1-6,TRBD1,-,TGTGCCAGCAGCTTAGCACAGGGGGCTAATTCACCCCTCCACTTT,CASSLAQGANSPLHF
TRBV6-5,TRBJ1-6,-,once,TGTGCCAGCAGTTACGGTGTTATCGATAATTCACCCCTCCACTTT,CASSYGVIDNSPLHF
TRBV7-2,TRBJ1-5,TRBD1,-,TGTGCCAGCAGTTACGAGGGGACAGGGTCGGGTCAGCCCCAGCATTTT,CASSYEGTGSGQPQHF
TRBV25-1,TRBJ1-5,-,-,TGTGCCAGCAGTGAATACGGGGGGCTCGGGCAGCCCCAGCATTTT,CASSEYGGLGQPQHF
TRBV6-5,TRBJ1-1,-,-,TGTGCCAGCAACTATGGACAGAACACTGAAGCTTTCTTT,CASNYGQNTEAFF
TRBV10-2,TRBJ1-4,-,-,TGCGCCAGCAGAACAAGATTTCCGAAACTGTTTTTT,CASRTRFPKLFF
TRBV29-1,TRBJ2-3,TRBD1,-,TGCAGCGGAAACAACAGGGGGCTGGCAGATACGCAGTATTTT,CSGNNRGLADTQYF
TRBV18,TRBJ2-1,TRBD2,-,TGTGCCAGCTCACTGACTAGCGGGACCTCCTACAATGAGCAGTTCTTC,CASSLTSGTSYNEQFF
TRBV7-2,TRBJ2-2,-,-,TGTGCCAGCAGCCAAGTAGGGCAGGCGAACACCGGGGAGCTGTTTTTT,CASSQVGQANTGELFF
TRBV28,TRBJ2-7,-,-,TGTGCCAGCAGTTTATCGCACAGGTCCTACGAGCAGTACTTC,CASSLSHRSYEQYF
TRBV29-1,TRBJ1-1,-,-,TGCAGCGTTGAAGGATACGGAAGCAGCACTGAAGCTTTCTTT,CSVEGYGSSTEAFF
TRBV7-2,TRBJ2-1,-,once,TGTGCCAGCAGCACCCGGTTGGGGCGACAGTTCTTC,CASSTRLGRQFF
TRBV10-3,TRBJ2-7,-,-,TGTGCCATCAAAGATGAAGGGGCCTACGAGCAGTACTTC,CAIKDEGAYEQYF